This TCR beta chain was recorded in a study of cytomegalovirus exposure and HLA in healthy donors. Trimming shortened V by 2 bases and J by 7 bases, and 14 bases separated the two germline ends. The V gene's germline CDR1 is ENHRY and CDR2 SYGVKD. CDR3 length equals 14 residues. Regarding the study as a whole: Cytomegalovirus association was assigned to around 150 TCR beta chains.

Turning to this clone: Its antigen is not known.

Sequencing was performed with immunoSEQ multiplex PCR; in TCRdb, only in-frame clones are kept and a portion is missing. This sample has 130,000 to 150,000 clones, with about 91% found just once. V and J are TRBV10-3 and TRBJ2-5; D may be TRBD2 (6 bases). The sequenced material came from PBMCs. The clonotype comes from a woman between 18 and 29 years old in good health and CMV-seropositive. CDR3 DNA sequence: TGTGCCATCAGTGAGAGTGGAGGGATCAGGACCCAGTACTTC. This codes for CAISESGGIRTQYF.